A selection of T cell receptor beta chains follows, all from one sample in a study of molecular identifiers for immune sequencing clone quantification. TCRdb fed the PCR reads into MiXCR, producing one record per CDR3 protein. The sample includes 63,000 or so distinct CDR3 sequences, about a sixth seen only once; the top ten take roughly 1.5%. The material sequenced was naive CD8+ T cells from blood, with Jurkat cell RNA spiked in. These receptors all stem from a human donor in good health. Some libraries in this study had Jurkat cell RNA spiked in. Each CDR3 is given with its conserved first and last residue. D genes are given only for firm matches. Size is stated for part of the rows, as once, few or many counts, or as a class when the clone is expanded.

TRBV6-2/TRBV6-3,TRBD1,TRBJ2-4,many,CASSSRTGVIQYF,TGTGCCAGCAGTTCGAGGACAGGCGTCATTCAGTACTTC
TRBV7-8,NA,TRBJ1-5,many,CASSSPGHQPQHF,TGTGCCAGCAGCTCTCCGGGCCACCAGCCCCAGCATTTT
TRBV7-2,TRBD1,TRBJ1-1,NA,CASSFGTGIEAFF,TGTGCCAGCAGCTTCGGGACAGGGATTGAAGCTTTCTTT
TRBV4-1,TRBD1,TRBJ2-7,many,CASSSRQGASDEQYF,TGCGCCAGCAGCTCGAGACAGGGGGCGAGCGACGAGCAGTACTTC
TRBV4-3,NA,TRBJ1-2,many,CASSQESGWSSDYGYTF,TGCGCCAGCAGCCAAGAGTCGGGGTGGTCGTCGGACTATGGCTACACCTTC
TRBV29-1,NA,TRBJ2-4,many,CSVDSYYGGSDKNIQYF,TGCAGCGTTGATAGCTATTATGGGGGATCGGACAAAAACATTCAGTACTTC
TRBV7-9,TRBD1,TRBJ1-1,many,CASSRYQGGGWAGF,TGTGCCAGCAGCCGGTACCAGGGGGGCGGGTGGGCAGGCTTT
TRBV13,NA,TRBJ2-7,many,CASSPVSQSSYEQYF,TGTGCCAGCAGCCCGGTCTCTCAAAGCTCCTACGAGCAGTACTTC
TRBV6-5,NA,TRBJ2-5,NA,CASSLGLAEETQYF,TGTGCCAGCAGTTTAGGCCTAGCAGAAGAGACCCAGTACTTC
TRBV7-8,NA,TRBJ2-6,many,CASSLHRGESGANVLTF,TGTGCCAGCAGCCTCCACCGGGGCGAGAGTGGGGCCAACGTCCTGACTTTC
TRBV12-3/TRBV12-4,NA,TRBJ2-3,many,CASSFRDTQYF,TGTGCCAGCAGTTTCCGAGATACGCAGTATTTT
TRBV7-2,TRBD2,TRBJ2-7,many,CASSDPGTSGRLEQYF,TGTGCCAGCAGCGACCCAGGGACTAGCGGGCGCCTGGAGCAGTACTTC
TRBV10-3,TRBD2,TRBJ2-7,NA,CAILDPGLANYEQYF,TGTGCCATCTTAGATCCGGGACTAGCTAACTACGAGCAGTACTTC
TRBV6-5,NA,TRBJ1-1,many,CASVPPFGVNTEAFF,TGTGCCAGCGTACCCCCGTTTGGGGTGAACACTGAAGCTTTCTTT
TRBV4-2,NA,TRBJ2-7,many,CASSQGPPGGGDEQYF,TGTGCCAGCAGCCAGGGACCGCCCGGGGGCGGAGACGAGCAGTACTTC
TRBV6-1,NA,TRBJ2-3,NA,CASSRPSSTDTQYF,TGTGCCAGCAGTAGGCCCAGCAGCACAGATACGCAGTATTTT
TRBV28,NA,TRBJ2-4,many,CASSPLQASAENIQYF,TGTGCCAGCAGTCCCCTCCAAGCTAGCGCGGAAAACATTCAGTACTTC
TRBV5-8,TRBD2,TRBJ2-1,few,CASSLGPGGGEQFF,TGTGCCAGCAGCTTGGGTCCGGGAGGAGGTGAGCAGTTCTTC
TRBV20-1,TRBD1,TRBJ2-3,many,CSANPPGQNTQYF,TGCAGTGCCAACCCCCCGGGACAGAATACGCAGTATTTT
TRBV7-8,TRBD1,TRBJ1-2,many,CASTQIPGQATYGYTF,TGTGCCAGCACCCAGATCCCGGGACAGGCCACCTATGGCTACACCTTC
TRBV7-8,NA,TRBJ2-1,few,CASSLARIGGSYNEQFF,TGTGCCAGCAGCTTAGCGCGAATAGGGGGCTCCTACAATGAGCAGTTCTTC
TRBV20-1,TRBD2,TRBJ2-7,many,CSAFGLESYEQYF,TGCAGTGCCTTTGGACTAGAATCCTACGAGCAGTACTTC
TRBV6-6,NA,TRBJ1-4,many,CASSYANEKLFF,TGTGCCAGCAGTTACGCTAATGAAAAACTGTTTTTT
TRBV9,TRBD2,TRBJ2-7,many,CASSVVSSGSDEQYF,TGTGCCAGCAGCGTAGTTTCGAGCGGGAGCGACGAGCAGTACTTC
TRBV6-4,NA,TRBJ2-1,NA,CASSVGRPVYNEQFF,TGTGCCAGCAGTGTCGGAAGGCCGGTTTACAATGAGCAGTTCTTC
TRBV19,NA,TRBJ2-1,few,CASSDSGSPYNEQFF,TGTGCCAGTAGCGACTCGGGCTCACCCTACAATGAGCAGTTCTTC
TRBV7-6,NA,TRBJ1-5,few,CARSLEMGRNRPQHF,TGTGCCCGCAGCTTAGAGATGGGACGCAATCGGCCCCAGCATTTT
TRBV24-1,NA,TRBJ2-1,many,CATGSAGQNEQFF,TGTGCCACCGGGTCCGCAGGGCAAAATGAGCAGTTCTTC
TRBV21-1,NA,TRBJ2-7,few,CASSKGPGDRQVGEQYF,TGTGCCAGCAGCAAGGGCCCTGGGGACCGACAAGTGGGCGAGCAGTACTTC
TRBV29-1,TRBD2,TRBJ2-7,few,CSVDGGSILEQYF,TGCAGCGTTGATGGCGGGAGTATTCTCGAGCAGTACTTC
TRBV7-9,NA,TRBJ2-5,many,CASSSSSLPSLETQYF,TGTGCCAGCAGCTCCTCGTCCCTGCCTAGTCTAGAGACCCAGTACTTC
TRBV7-9,NA,TRBJ2-7,many,CASSLSLNYEQYF,TGTGCCAGCAGCTTGAGCCTTAACTACGAGCAGTACTTC
TRBV28,NA,TRBJ1-2,NA,CASSDYGSDYGYTF,TGTGCCAGCAGTGACTATGGGTCGGACTATGGCTACACCTTC
TRBV18,NA,TRBJ2-2,many,CASSPPSRTGELFF,TGTGCCAGCTCACCACCCTCGAGAACCGGGGAGCTGTTTTTT
TRBV23-1,TRBD1,TRBJ2-5,many,CASSQYGTGVAQYF,TGCGCCAGCAGTCAATACGGGACAGGGGTGGCCCAGTACTTC
TRBV20-1,NA,TRBJ2-1,NA,CSARWDLQGNEQFF,TGCAGTGCTAGGTGGGACCTCCAGGGGAATGAGCAGTTCTTC
TRBV29-1,NA,TRBJ2-1,many,CSVEDVTYEQFF,TGCAGCGTTGAAGATGTAACATACGAGCAGTTCTTC
TRBV7-9,NA,TRBJ2-2,many,CASSLGGTEFGTGELFF,TGTGCCAGCAGCTTAGGCGGGACAGAATTTGGGACCGGGGAGCTGTTTTTT
TRBV29-1,TRBD1,TRBJ2-7,many,CSVEPGQGFGYEQYF,TGCAGCGTTGAACCGGGACAGGGTTTCGGCTACGAGCAGTACTTC
TRBV6-2/TRBV6-3,TRBD2,TRBJ2-3,many,CASSGLAGLVTDTQYF,TGTGCCAGCAGTGGACTAGCGGGACTCGTCACAGATACGCAGTATTTT
TRBV2,NA,TRBJ1-4,NA,CASTPGRWNEKLFF,TGTGCCAGCACCCCGGGACGGTGGAACGAAAAACTGTTTTTT
TRBV9,NA,TRBJ1-3,many,CASSVASSGNTIYF,TGTGCCAGCAGCGTAGCGAGCTCTGGAAACACCATATATTTT
TRBV20-1,NA,TRBJ2-1,many,CSARDQAASYNEQFF,TGCAGTGCTAGAGATCAGGCGGCCTCCTACAATGAGCAGTTCTTC
TRBV23-1,TRBD2,TRBJ2-3,many,CASSREGRTDTQYF,TGCGCCAGCAGTCGGGAGGGACGCACAGATACGCAGTATTTT
TRBV13,TRBD2,TRBJ2-7,NA,CASSVGLAVNYEQYF,TGTGCCAGCAGCGTGGGACTAGCGGTAAACTACGAGCAGTACTTC
TRBV10-3,NA,TRBJ2-5,many,CAISDPGMEETQYF,TGTGCCATCAGTGATCCCGGAATGGAGGAGACCCAGTACTTC
TRBV6-2/TRBV6-3,NA,TRBJ1-5,many,CASSPGQGYPQHF,TGTGCCAGCAGCCCGGGGCAGGGGTACCCCCAGCATTTT
TRBV12-3/TRBV12-4,NA,TRBJ1-2,once,CASSPDSAIYGYTF,TGTGCCAGCAGTCCGGACAGCGCTATCTATGGCTACACCTTC
TRBV2,NA,TRBJ1-6,NA,CASRGEDISIYNSPLHF,TGTGCCAGCAGGGGAGAGGACATATCAATCTATAATTCACCCCTCCACTTT
TRBV24-1,TRBD2,TRBJ2-1,NA,CATSDLRLAGRFF,TGTGCCACCAGTGATTTGCGACTAGCGGGGAGGTTCTTC
TRBV20-1,NA,TRBJ2-1,NA,CSANLRSYNEQFF,TGCAGTGCTAACTTACGCTCCTACAATGAGCAGTTCTTC
TRBV20-1,NA,TRBJ2-1,NA,CSASLIKPGQFF,TGCAGTGCTTCCCTAATAAAACCCGGGCAGTTCTTC
TRBV3-1,NA,TRBJ2-7,NA,CASSQDLIGGNEQYF,TGTGCCAGCAGCCAAGATTTGATAGGAGGGAACGAGCAGTACTTC
TRBV24-1,NA,TRBJ1-5,many,CATSVGGSTGVYSNQPQHF,TGTGCCACCAGTGTAGGCGGGAGTACGGGGGTATATAGCAATCAGCCCCAGCATTTT
TRBV5-1,NA,TRBJ2-7,many,CASSRGPQTYEQYF,TGCGCCAGCAGTCGCGGGCCCCAAACCTACGAGCAGTACTTC